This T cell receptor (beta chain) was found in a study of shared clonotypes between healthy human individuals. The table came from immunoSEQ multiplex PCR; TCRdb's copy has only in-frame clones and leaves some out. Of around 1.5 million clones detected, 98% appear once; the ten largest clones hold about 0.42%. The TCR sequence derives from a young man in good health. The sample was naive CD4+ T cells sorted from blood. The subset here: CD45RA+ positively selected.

Here the CDR3 DNA reads TGTGCCAGCAGCTTGGGGGCGGGGGCCTACACCTTC. It codes for CASSLGAGAYTF. J is TRBJ1-2 and V is TRBV5-5; possible D gene TRBD1, 6 bases. V was trimmed by 0 bases and J by 10 bases, leaving 10 bases between them. This CDR3 has 12 amino acids. Germline CDR1 SGHKS, CDR2 YYEKEE (reference sequence).